One and the same sample provided the 2 T cell receptor beta chains below, sequenced in a study of cytotoxic CD8 clonotypes in ibrutinib-treated CLL. Sequencing used immunoSEQ multiplex PCR; TCRdb keeps in-frame clones, though not all of them. The sample yields just over 45,000 clones, about 70% seen once. Specimen: PBMCs, collected after 12 months of ibrutinib treatment. These receptors were taken from a human donor with chronic lymphocytic leukemia.

V is TRBV2 and J is TRBJ1-6; 9 bases align to TRBD1. Germline CDR1 is SNHLY and CDR2 is FYNNEI. J gave up 6 bases and V 11 bases, and 8 bases lay outside the gene matches. The CDR3 has 14 residues. The CDR3 DNA sequence: TGTGCCGGTTCCGGGACAGGGACTAATTCACCCCTCCACTTT. It is translated as CAGSGTGTNSPLHF.

The genes are TRBV27 and TRBJ1-5; TRBD1 aligns across 8 bases. V lost 8 bases to trimming and J lost 5 bases; unmatched junction nucleotides: 11. Germline lookup yields CDR1 MNHEY and CDR2 SMNVEV (reference sequence). The CDR3 consists of 15 residues. CDR3 protein: CASGGGQGGYQPQHF. The CDR3 region has the DNA TGTGCCAGCGGGGGTGGACAGGGAGGATATCAGCCCCAGCATTTT.